The 11 T cell receptor beta chains below all came from one sample that was sequenced in a study of T cell repertoires in cytomegalovirus infection. Their antigens are not known. TCRdb called the reads again in MiXCR, with one record for every CDR3 protein. The profile shows about 180,000 distinct CDR3 sequences, less than 25% of them singletons. The starting material was CD8+ T cells from cultured PBMCs, obtained from culture after CMV antigen stimulation. The receptor set was obtained from a human donor in good health (CMV status not recorded). Some clones in this sample may be carry-over from other donors' samples.

This clonotype was counted between two and nine times. The chain links TRBV7-2 to TRBJ1-5, with no clear D. The CDR3 extends over 14 amino acids. Trimming cost V 5 bases and J 2 bases, with 10 bases left between them. The germline CDR1 and CDR2 sequences are SGHTA and FQGNSA. The CDR3 sequence: CASSPAGGNQPQHF. The DNA for the CDR3 is TGTGCCAGCAGCCCTGCGGGCGGCAATCAGCCCCAGCATTTT.

This clonotype has a handful of counts. This rearrangement joins TRBV12-3 or TRBV12-4 to TRBJ2-3; possible D gene TRBD1, 6 bases. V was cut by 3 bases and J by 4 bases, with 8 bases left in between. The CDR3 has 13 amino acids. The CDR3 coding sequence is TGTGCCAGCAGTTTCACAGGGCCAGATACGCAGTATTTT. It encodes CASSFTGPDTQYF.

This clonotype was observed a few times. The rearrangement joins TRBV19 to TRBJ1-1; 8 bases agree with TRBD1. V trimming: 5 bases; J trimming: 5 bases; junction bases outside the gene matches: 7. The CDR3 has 14 amino acids. CDR1 LNHDA and CDR2 SQIVND come from the germline V gene (reference sequence). The CDR3 bases are TGTGCCAGTAGTTTAACAGGGGGTCGGACTGAAGCTTTCTTT. Translated: CASSLTGGRTEAFF.

The V and J genes are TRBV5-5 and TRBJ2-7; perhaps D is TRBD1 or TRBD2 (5 bases each). The CDR3 totals 14 residues. Germline V gene lookup returns CDR1 SGHKS and CDR2 YYEKEE (reference sequence). Trimming removed 0 bases from V and 4 bases from J, with 11 bases in between. CDR3 coding DNA: TGTGCCAGCAGCTTGGTCGTGGGGGAATACGAGCAGTACTTC. Translating it yields CASSLVVGEYEQYF.

V and J are TRBV3-1 and TRBJ2-2; D ambiguous. CDR3 length: 16 amino acids. Deletions cut 4 bases from V and 3 bases from J, with 15 bases between. Germline values: CDR1 LGHDT, CDR2 YNNKEL (reference sequence). CDR3 nucleotide sequence: TGTGCCAGCAGCCGCAAAAGAAGGATACACACCGGGGAGCTGTTTTTT. It encodes CASSRKRRIHTGELFF.

This clonotype appeared a single time. The V call is TRBV2, the J call TRBJ2-1; 8 bases agree with TRBD2. This CDR3 is built from 17 residues. Germline trimming cut 0 bases from V and 3 bases from J; bases unmatched to any gene: 7. Germline CDR1 reads SNHLY; CDR2 reads FYNNEI. CDR3 sequence (DNA): TGTGCCAGCAGTGAAGCGCTTCGAGCGGGGGACTACAATGAGCAGTTCTTC. It is translated as CASSEALRAGDYNEQFF.

Remarks on this clonotype: Because the CDR3's place on the DNA is in doubt, the DNA is left out and the CDR3 is given as listed by TCRdb. V gene TRBV7-5 combines with J gene TRBJ2-1; the DNA was not used to check the table's D call, TRBD2. TRBV7-5 is described as a pseudogene. 19 amino acids form the CDR3, both terminal residues included. CDR3 region: CISVPESGGGVSSYNEQFF.

The chain carries TRBV12-3 or TRBV12-4 and TRBJ2-3; TRBD1 matches at 9 bases. The CDR3 spans 14 residues. The V gene end was trimmed by 6 bases and the J gene end by 8 bases; junction bases not matched to a gene: 9. The CDR3 region has the DNA TGTGCCAGCAGCCGGACAGGGGAGAAGGGTACGCAGTATTTT. It is translated as CASSRTGEKGTQYF.

V is TRBV11-1 and J is TRBJ1-2; no firm D call. From germline, CDR1 is SGHAT and CDR2 FQDESV (reference sequence). The CDR3 runs to 15 residues. V lost 7 bases and J 2 bases, leaving 17 bases between the germline ends. This CDR3 is CASTGFVGGNYGYTF. For the CDR3, the DNA is TGTGCCAGCACCGGATTTGTAGGCGGGAACTATGGCTACACCTTC.

The chain is built from TRBV7-9 and TRBJ2-1; D gene ambiguous. Germline V CDR1 and CDR2: SEHNR, FQNEAQ (reference sequence). V was trimmed by 3 bases and J by 3 bases, leaving 6 bases between them. The length of the CDR3 is 13 residues. The CDR3 DNA follows: TGTGCCAGCAGCTTCGCCAACTACAATGAGCAGTTCTTC. It specifies CASSFANYNEQFF.

The J gene is TRBJ2-3, the V gene TRBV19, with a tentative D call TRBD1 (5 bases). Germline-derived CDR1 and CDR2 are LNHDA and SQIVND (reference sequence). Trimming stripped 5 bases from V and 2 bases from J, with 11 bases between. The CDR3 is 14 amino acids. The DNA of the CDR3 is TGTGCCAGTAGTTCTCGACAGTTCACAGATACGCAGTATTTT. Translation: CASSSRQFTDTQYF.